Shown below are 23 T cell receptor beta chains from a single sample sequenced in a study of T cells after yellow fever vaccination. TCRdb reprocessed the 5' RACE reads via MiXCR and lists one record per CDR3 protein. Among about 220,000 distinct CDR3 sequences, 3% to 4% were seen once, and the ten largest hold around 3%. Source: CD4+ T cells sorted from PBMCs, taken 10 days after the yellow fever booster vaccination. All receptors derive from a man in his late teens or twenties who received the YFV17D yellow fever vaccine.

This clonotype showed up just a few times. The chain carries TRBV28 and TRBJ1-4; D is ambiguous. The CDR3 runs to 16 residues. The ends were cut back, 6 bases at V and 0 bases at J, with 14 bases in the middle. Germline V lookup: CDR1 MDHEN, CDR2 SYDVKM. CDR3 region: CASSWASVATNEKLFF. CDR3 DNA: TGTGCCAGCAGCTGGGCCTCCGTTGCAACTAATGAAAAACTGTTTTTT.

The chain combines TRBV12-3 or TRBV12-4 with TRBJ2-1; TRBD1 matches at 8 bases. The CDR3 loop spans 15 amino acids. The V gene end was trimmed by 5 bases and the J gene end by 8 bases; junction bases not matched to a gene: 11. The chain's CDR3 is CASSPTRTGRYEQFF. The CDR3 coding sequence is TGTGCCAGCAGTCCTACTCGGACAGGGCGGTATGAGCAGTTCTTC.

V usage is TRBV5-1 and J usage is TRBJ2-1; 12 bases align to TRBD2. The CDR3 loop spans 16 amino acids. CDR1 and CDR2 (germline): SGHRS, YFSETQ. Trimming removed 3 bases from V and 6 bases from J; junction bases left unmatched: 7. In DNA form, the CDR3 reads TGCGCCAGCAGCTCCCCCGGGACTAGCGGGTTCAATGAGCAGTTCTTC. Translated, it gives CASSSPGTSGFNEQFF. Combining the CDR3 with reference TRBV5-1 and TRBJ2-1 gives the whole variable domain KAGVTQTPRYLIKTRGQQVTLSCSPISGHRSVSWYQQTPGQGLQFLFEYFSETQRNKGNFPGRFSGRQFSNSRSEMNVSTLELGDSALYLCASSSPGTSGFNEQFFGPGTRLTVL.

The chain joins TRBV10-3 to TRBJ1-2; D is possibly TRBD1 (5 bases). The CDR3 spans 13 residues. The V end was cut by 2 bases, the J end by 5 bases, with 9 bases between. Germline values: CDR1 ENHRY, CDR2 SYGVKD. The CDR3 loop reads CAISEGGAYGYTF. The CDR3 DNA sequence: TGTGCCATCAGTGAGGGGGGAGCATATGGCTACACCTTC.

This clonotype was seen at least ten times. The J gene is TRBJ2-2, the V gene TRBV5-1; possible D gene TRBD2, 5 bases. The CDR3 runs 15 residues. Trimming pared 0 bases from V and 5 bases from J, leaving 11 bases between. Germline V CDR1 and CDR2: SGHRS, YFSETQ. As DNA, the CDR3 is TGCGCCAGCAGCTTGGAACCTCGGGGTACCGGGGAGCTGTTTTTT. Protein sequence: CASSLEPRGTGELFF. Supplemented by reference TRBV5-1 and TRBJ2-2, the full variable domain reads KAGVTQTPRYLIKTRGQQVTLSCSPISGHRSVSWYQQTPGQGLQFLFEYFSETQRNKGNFPGRFSGRQFSNSRSEMNVSTLELGDSALYLCASSLEPRGTGELFFGEGSRLTVL.

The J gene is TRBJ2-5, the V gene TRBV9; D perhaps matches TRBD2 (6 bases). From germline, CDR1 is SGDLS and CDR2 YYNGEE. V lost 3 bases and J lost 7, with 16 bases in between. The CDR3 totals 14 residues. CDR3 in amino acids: CASSETGGEVTQYF. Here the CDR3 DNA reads TGTGCCAGCAGCGAGACTGGCGGGGAGGTGACCCAGTACTTC.

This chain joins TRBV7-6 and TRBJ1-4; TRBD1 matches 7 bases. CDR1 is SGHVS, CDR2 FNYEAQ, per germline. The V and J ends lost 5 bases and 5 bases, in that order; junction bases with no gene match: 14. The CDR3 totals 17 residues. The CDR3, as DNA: TGTGCCAGCAGCCCACCAGTCGCCTCCAGGGGGAATGAAAAACTGTTTTTT. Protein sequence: CASSPPVASRGNEKLFF.

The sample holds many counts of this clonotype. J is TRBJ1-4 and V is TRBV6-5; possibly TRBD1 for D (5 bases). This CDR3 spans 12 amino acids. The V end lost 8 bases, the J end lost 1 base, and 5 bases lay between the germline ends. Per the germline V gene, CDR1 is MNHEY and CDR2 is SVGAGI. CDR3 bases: TGTGCCAGCGGGGGAACTAATGAAAAACTGTTTTTT. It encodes CASGGTNEKLFF.

CDR3 residues: CASSFLQDSPLHF. In DNA, the CDR3 is TGCGCCAGCAGCTTCCTACAGGATTCACCCCTCCACTTT. This chain uses TRBV5-1 with TRBJ1-6; possibly TRBD1 for D (5 bases). Per germline, CDR1 SGHRS and CDR2 YFSETQ. This CDR3 has 13 residues. V was trimmed by 2 bases and J by 8 bases, leaving 8 bases between them.

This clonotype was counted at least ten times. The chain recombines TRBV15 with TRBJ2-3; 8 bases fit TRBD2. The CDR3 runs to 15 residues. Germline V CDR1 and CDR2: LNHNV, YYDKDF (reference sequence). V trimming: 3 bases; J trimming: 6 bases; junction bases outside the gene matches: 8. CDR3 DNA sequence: TGTGCCACCAGCAGTCCGATAGCGGGGAGGGATACGCAGTATTTT. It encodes CATSSPIAGRDTQYF.

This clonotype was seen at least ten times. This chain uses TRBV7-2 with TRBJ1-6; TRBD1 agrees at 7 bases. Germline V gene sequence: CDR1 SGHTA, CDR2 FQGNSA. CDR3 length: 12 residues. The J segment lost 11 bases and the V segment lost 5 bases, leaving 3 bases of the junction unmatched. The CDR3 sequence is CASSGQVPPLHF. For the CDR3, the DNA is TGTGCCAGCAGCGGACAGGTACCACCCCTCCACTTT. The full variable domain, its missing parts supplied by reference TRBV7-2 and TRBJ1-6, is GAGVSQSPSNKVTEKGKDVELRCDPISGHTALYWYRQSLGQGLEFLIYFQGNSAPDKSGLPSDRFSAERTGGSVSTLTIQRTQQEDSAVYLCASSGQVPPLHFGNGTRLTVT.

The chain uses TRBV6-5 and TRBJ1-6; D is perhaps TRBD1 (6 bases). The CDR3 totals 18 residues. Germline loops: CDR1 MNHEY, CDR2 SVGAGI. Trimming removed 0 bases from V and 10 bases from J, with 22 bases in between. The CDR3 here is CASSYSIGTGSFNSPLHF. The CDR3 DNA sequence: TGTGCCAGCAGTTACTCAATAGGTACAGGGAGCTTTAACTCACCCCTCCACTTT.

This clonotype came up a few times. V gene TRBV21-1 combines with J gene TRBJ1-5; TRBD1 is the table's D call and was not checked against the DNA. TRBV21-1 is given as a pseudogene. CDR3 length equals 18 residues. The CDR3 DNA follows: TGTGCCAGCAGCTCACGGGGAATCCGGGACAGAGGAAATCAGCCCCAGCATTTT. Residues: CASSSRGIRDRGNQPQHF.

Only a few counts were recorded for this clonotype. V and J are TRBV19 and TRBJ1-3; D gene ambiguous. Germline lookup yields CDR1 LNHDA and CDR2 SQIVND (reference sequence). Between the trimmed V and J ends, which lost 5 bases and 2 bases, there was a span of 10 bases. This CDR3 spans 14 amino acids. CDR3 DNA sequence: TGTGCCAGTAGTCCGAATTCGGCTGGAAACACCATATATTTT. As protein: CASSPNSAGNTIYF. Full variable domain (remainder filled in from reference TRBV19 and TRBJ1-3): DGGITQSPKYLFRKEGQNVTLSCEQNLNHDAMYWYRQDPGQGLRLIYYSQIVNDFQKGDIAEGYSVSREKKESFPLTVTSAQKNPTAFYLCASSPNSAGNTIYFGEGSWLTVV.

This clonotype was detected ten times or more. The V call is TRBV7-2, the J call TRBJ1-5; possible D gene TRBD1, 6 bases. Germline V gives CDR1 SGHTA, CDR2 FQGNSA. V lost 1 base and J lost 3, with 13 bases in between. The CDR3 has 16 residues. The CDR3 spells CASSLVGGQHNQPQHF. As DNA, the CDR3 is TGTGCCAGCAGCTTAGTCGGTGGACAGCACAATCAGCCCCAGCATTTT.

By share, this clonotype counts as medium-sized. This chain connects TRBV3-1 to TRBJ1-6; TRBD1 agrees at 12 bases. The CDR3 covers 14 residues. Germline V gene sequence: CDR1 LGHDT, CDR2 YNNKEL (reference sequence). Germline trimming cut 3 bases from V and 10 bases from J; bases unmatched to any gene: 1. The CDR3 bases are TGTGCCAGCAGCCAGGGGACAGGGGGCTCACCCCTCCACTTT. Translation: CASSQGTGGSPLHF.

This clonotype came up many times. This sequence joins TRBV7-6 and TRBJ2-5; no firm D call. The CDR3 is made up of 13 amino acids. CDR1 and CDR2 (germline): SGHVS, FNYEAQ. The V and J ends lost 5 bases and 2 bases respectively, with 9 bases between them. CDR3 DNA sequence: TGTGCCAGCAGCCGTGTGCGTCAAGAGACCCAGTACTTC. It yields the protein CASSRVRQETQYF.

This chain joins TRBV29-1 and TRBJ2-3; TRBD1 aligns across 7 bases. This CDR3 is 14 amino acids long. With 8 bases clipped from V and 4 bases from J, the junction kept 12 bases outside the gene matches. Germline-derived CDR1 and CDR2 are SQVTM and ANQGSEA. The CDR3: CSSLDRVLADTQYF. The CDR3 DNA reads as TGCAGCTCTCTTGACAGGGTGTTGGCAGATACGCAGTATTTT.

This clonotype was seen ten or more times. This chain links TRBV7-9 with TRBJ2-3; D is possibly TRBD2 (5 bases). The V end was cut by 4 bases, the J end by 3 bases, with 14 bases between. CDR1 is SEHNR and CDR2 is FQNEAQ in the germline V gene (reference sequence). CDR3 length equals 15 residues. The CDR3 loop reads CASSSAAAGTDTQYF. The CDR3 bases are TGTGCCAGCAGCTCGGCGGCGGCGGGTACAGATACGCAGTATTTT.

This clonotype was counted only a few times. In nucleotides, the CDR3 is TGTGCCAGCAGCCAACAGGCGAACACTGAAGCTTTCTTT. Translated, it gives CASSQQANTEAFF. This rearrangement joins TRBV7-2 to TRBJ1-1; D possibly corresponds to TRBD1 (5 bases). Trimming stripped 5 bases from V and 1 base from J, with 8 bases between. Germline CDR1 is SGHTA and CDR2 is FQGNSA. The CDR3 loop spans 13 amino acids.

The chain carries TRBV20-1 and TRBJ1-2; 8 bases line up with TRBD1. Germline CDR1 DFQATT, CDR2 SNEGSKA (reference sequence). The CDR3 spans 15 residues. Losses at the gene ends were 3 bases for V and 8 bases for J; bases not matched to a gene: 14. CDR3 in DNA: TGCAGTGCTAGTCATCCGGGACAGGACGGGGGGGGCTACACCTTC. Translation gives CSASHPGQDGGGYTF.

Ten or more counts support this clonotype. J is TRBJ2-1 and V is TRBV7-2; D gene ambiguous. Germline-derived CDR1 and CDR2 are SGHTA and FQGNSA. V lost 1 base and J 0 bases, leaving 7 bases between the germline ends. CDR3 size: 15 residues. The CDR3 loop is CASSLDLSSYNEQFF. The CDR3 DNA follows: TGTGCCAGCAGCTTAGATTTAAGCTCCTACAATGAGCAGTTCTTC.

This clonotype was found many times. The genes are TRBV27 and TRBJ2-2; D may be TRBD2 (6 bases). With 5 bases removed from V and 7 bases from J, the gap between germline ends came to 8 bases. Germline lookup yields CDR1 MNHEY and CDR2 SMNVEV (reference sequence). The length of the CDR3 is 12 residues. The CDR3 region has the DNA TGTGCCAGCAGTATGGACTACGGGGAGCTGTTTTTT. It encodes CASSMDYGELFF.